The 23 T cell receptor beta chains below were found in one sample sequenced in a study of T cell changes during pregnancy in multiple sclerosis (dated by TCRdb to 2018 to 2020). Receptor amplification or capture employed the immunoSEQ multiplex PCR assay. In TCRdb, the immuneACCESS table is reduced to in-frame sequences with V and J assigned. These tables do not hold every clone; where another copy was compared, an unresolved V gene accounts for under half, and the others remain unexplained. Here the sample has approximately 63,000 clones; roughly 92% occur a single time. The ten largest clones add up to approximately 2.5% of the sample. Specimen: CD8+ T cells from peripheral blood mononuclear cells, collected in the third trimester of pregnancy. The receptors stem from a female donor with multiple sclerosis, enrolled in a pregnancy study.

The CDR3 loop reads CASSQGEGNEQFF. DNA for the CDR3: TGTGCCAGCAGCCAAGGTGAGGGAAATGAGCAGTTCTTC. J is TRBJ2-1 and V is TRBV14; D is possibly TRBD2 (5 bases). CDR1 and CDR2 (germline): SGHDN, FVKESK. V was pared by 1 base and J by 7 bases, with 8 bases between. The CDR3 extends over 13 amino acids.

The chain combines TRBV10-2 with TRBJ2-2; D call uncertain. Germline CDR1 WSHSY, CDR2 SAAADI. CDR3 length: 14 residues. The V end lost 4 bases, the J end lost 5 bases, and 11 bases lay between the germline ends. The CDR3 reads CASSGGGITGELFF. In DNA, the CDR3 is TGCGCCAGCAGTGGCGGCGGCATAACCGGGGAGCTGTTTTTT.

The chain employs TRBV18 and TRBJ2-7, with a possible D match to TRBD2 (6 bases). The CDR3 loop spans 15 amino acids. Germline assignment: CDR1 KGHSH and CDR2 LQKENI. Trimming left V 3 bases short and J 7 bases short, with 19 bases between. In nucleotides, the CDR3 is TGTGCCAGCTCACCGGCGGGGAGAGGGTTAGGAGAGCAGTACTTC. Translated: CASSPAGRGLGEQYF.

The V gene is TRBV11-2, the J gene TRBJ2-2, with 7 bases identical to TRBD2. Germline CDR1 SGHAT, CDR2 FQNNGV. The CDR3 spans 16 residues. Unmatched junction bases numbered 6, after V lost 2 bases and J lost 3 bases. CDR3 region: CASSLWRESYTGELFF. CDR3 sequence (DNA): TGTGCCAGCAGCTTATGGCGGGAGTCGTACACCGGGGAGCTGTTTTTT.

The chain links TRBV9 to TRBJ2-7, with D possibly matching TRBD2 (5 bases). In germline, CDR1 is SGDLS, CDR2 YYNGEE. Trimming cost V 1 base and J 2 bases, with 16 bases left between them. The CDR3 has 16 amino acids. CDR3 bases: TGTGCCAGCAGCGTAACGGGGTCCTTGACTCCCTACGAGCAGTACTTC. Translation: CASSVTGSLTPYEQYF.

This chain joins TRBV6-1 and TRBJ2-3; 7 positions match TRBD2. This CDR3 has 15 residues. V shed 3 bases, J shed 4 bases, and the junction held 7 bases outside the gene matches. Per the germline V gene, CDR1 is MNHNS and CDR2 is SASEGT. CDR3 region: CASSDSGPIADTQYF. The CDR3 nucleotides are TGTGCCAGCAGTGATAGCGGGCCCATCGCAGATACGCAGTATTTT.

V gene TRBV27 combines with J gene TRBJ2-7, with a weak D call TRBD2 (6 bases). This CDR3 contains 17 residues. The germline V gene has CDR1 MNHEY and CDR2 SMNVEV (reference sequence). The V and J ends lost 2 bases and 3 bases respectively, with 20 bases between them. The CDR3, as DNA: TGTGCCAGCAGTTTAAACCGGGGCGGGGCGGGGAACTACGAGCAGTACTTC. It translates to CASSLNRGGAGNYEQYF.

The J gene is TRBJ1-5, the V gene TRBV2; D ambiguous. The CDR3 contains 14 residues. Trimming left V 6 bases short and J 0 bases short, with 9 bases between. Germline CDR1 SNHLY, CDR2 FYNNEI. CDR3 nucleotide sequence: TGTGCCAGCAGGCTAGCCGTTAGCAATCAGCCCCAGCATTTT. Its protein product is CASRLAVSNQPQHF.

The chain joins TRBV13 to TRBJ2-1; 7 bases agree with TRBD2. With 4 bases clipped from V and 9 bases from J, the junction kept 9 bases outside the gene matches. The CDR3 has 14 amino acids. Germline V gives CDR1 PRHDT, CDR2 FYEKMQ (reference sequence). CDR3 protein: CASSSGTTRGEQFF. The CDR3, as DNA: TGTGCCAGCAGCTCCGGGACTACCCGTGGTGAGCAGTTCTTC.

The gene calls are TRBV18 and TRBJ2-5; unclear D gene. The CDR3 has 13 amino acids. Deletions cut 6 bases from V and 4 bases from J, with 12 bases between. CDR1 is KGHSH and CDR2 is LQKENI in the germline V gene. In DNA, the CDR3 is TGTGCCAGCTCGAATCCGGGTTCAGAGACCCAGTACTTC. This gives the protein CASSNPGSETQYF. Looking up the rest from reference TRBV18 and TRBJ2-5 gives the full variable domain: NAGVMQNPRHLVRRRGQEARLRCSPMKGHSHVYWYRQLPEEGLKFMVYLQKENIIDESGMPKERFSAEFPKEGPSILRIQQVVRGDSAAYFCASSNPGSETQYFGPGTRLLVL.

The J gene is TRBJ2-2, the V gene TRBV28; 8 nucleotides match TRBD1. The CDR3 has 15 residues. CDR1 is MDHEN, CDR2 SYDVKM, per germline. V gave up 5 bases and J gave up 7 bases; unmatched junction bases: 9. The DNA of the CDR3 is TGTGCCAGCAGTCCGTGGGACAGGCCTGGCGGGGAGCTGTTTTTT. Its protein product is CASSPWDRPGGELFF.

This sequence joins TRBV27 and TRBJ1-5; 7 positions match TRBD1. The CDR3 totals 17 residues. CDR1 and CDR2 (germline): MNHEY, SMNVEV (reference sequence). V lost 4 bases, J lost 0 bases, and 9 bases stayed unmatched. DNA for the CDR3: TGTGCCAGCAGTTCTTGGGACAGCGAATATAGCAATCAGCCCCAGCATTTT. Translation gives CASSSWDSEYSNQPQHF.

This chain uses TRBV6-5 with TRBJ2-7; 9 bases align to TRBD1. Trimming removed 6 bases from V and 2 bases from J; junction bases left unmatched: 8. CDR3 length: 15 residues. Germline V gene sequence: CDR1 MNHEY, CDR2 SVGAGI. The CDR3 nucleotides are TGTGCCAGCAGCCTTGGACAGGGGCCCCCCTACGAGCAGTACTTC. Translation gives CASSLGQGPPYEQYF.

The J gene is TRBJ2-2, the V gene TRBV5-4, with TRBD1 matching 7 bases. V was clipped by 3 bases and J by 4 bases; unmatched bases: 3. This CDR3 has 14 residues. Germline-derived CDR1 and CDR2 are SGHNT and YYREEE (reference sequence). CDR3 in DNA: TGTGCCAGCAGCTACAGGGGAACCACCGGGGAGCTGTTTTTT. It specifies CASSYRGTTGELFF.

This rearrangement joins TRBV27 to TRBJ1-4; tentatively, D is TRBD1 (5 bases). The CDR3 totals 14 residues. The germline CDR1 and CDR2 sequences are MNHEY and SMNVEV (reference sequence). Trimming left V 2 bases short and J 8 bases short, with 12 bases between. The CDR3, as DNA: TGTGCCAGCAGTTTAGGGCAGGGCATAGAAAAACTGTTTTTT. Its translation is CASSLGQGIEKLFF. The full variable domain, with the rest looked up from reference TRBV27 and TRBJ1-4, is EAQVTQNPRYLITVTGKKLTVTCSQNMNHEYMSWYRQDPGLGLRQIYYSMNVEVTDKGDVPEGYKVSRKEKRNFPLILESPSPNQTSLYFCASSLGQGIEKLFFGSGTQLSVL.

The CDR3 spells CASSQNRGFHTEAFF. The CDR3 region has the DNA TGCGCCAGCAGCCAGAACAGGGGCTTTCACACTGAAGCTTTCTTT. The V and J genes are TRBV4-1 and TRBJ1-1; TRBD1 matches 7 bases. V lost 3 bases and J lost 3; bases outside the gene matches: 7. Per germline, CDR1 MGHRA and CDR2 YSYEKL. CDR3 length equals 15 residues.

This chain uses TRBV7-2 with TRBJ2-7, with 7 bases matching TRBD2. Germline V gene sequence: CDR1 SGHTA, CDR2 FQGNSA. After removal of 5 bases from V and 2 bases from J, the junction contained 12 bases not matched to a gene. The CDR3 has 16 residues. In DNA, the CDR3 is TGTGCCAGCAGCAGAGCTATCCTAGCGGAACCCTACGAGCAGTACTTC. It translates to CASSRAILAEPYEQYF.

The chain's CDR3 is CASSDSGLYEQYF. Written as DNA, the CDR3 is TGTGCCAGTAGTGATAGCGGACTCTACGAGCAGTACTTC. V usage is TRBV19 and J usage is TRBJ2-7; weak D call: TRBD2 (6 bases). CDR3 length equals 13 residues. Germline CDR1 and CDR2: LNHDA and SQIVND (reference sequence). The V end lost 5 bases, the J end lost 3 bases, and 11 bases lay between the germline ends. The whole variable domain, filled in from reference TRBV19 and TRBJ2-7, reads DGGITQSPKYLFRKEGQNVTLSCEQNLNHDAMYWYRQDPGQGLRLIYYSQIVNDFQKGDIAEGYSVSREKKESFPLTVTSAQKNPTAFYLCASSDSGLYEQYFGPGTRLTVT.

The rearrangement links TRBV30 to TRBJ1-2; weak D call: TRBD1 (6 bases). Germline loops: CDR1 GTSNPN, CDR2 SVGIG (reference sequence). The CDR3 is 16 amino acids. V was shortened by 2 bases and J by 8 bases, with 24 bases between the two germline ends. CDR3 sequence (DNA): TGTGCCTGGAGTACACACCTCCAGGGGAGGGTATTCGGCTACACCTTC. This sequence encodes CAWSTHLQGRVFGYTF.

This chain links TRBV10-3 with TRBJ2-7; D perhaps matches TRBD1 (6 bases). Trimming took 3 bases from V and 3 from J, leaving 21 bases between them. This CDR3 region has 17 residues. Germline V gives CDR1 ENHRY, CDR2 SYGVKD. CDR3 in amino acids: CAISESRRQVEDYEQYF. The DNA for the CDR3 is TGTGCCATCAGTGAATCCCGCCGACAGGTGGAGGACTACGAGCAGTACTTC.

The chain links TRBV9 to TRBJ1-2; a possible D gene is TRBD1 (5 bases). The CDR3 spans 14 residues. Trimming left V 9 bases short and J 4 bases short, with 19 bases between. Germline V lookup: CDR1 SGDLS, CDR2 YYNGEE. The CDR3: CATQPGGIIYGYTF. The CDR3 DNA sequence: TGTGCCACCCAACCGGGGGGTATTATCTATGGCTACACCTTC.

This clone was seen a single time. The chain recombines TRBV27 with TRBJ2-7; tentative D call: TRBD2 (5 bases). Germline loops: CDR1 MNHEY, CDR2 SMNVEV (reference sequence). Trimming shortened V by 6 bases and J by 7 bases, and 19 bases separated the two germline ends. CDR3 length equals 14 residues. The CDR3 DNA sequence: TGTGCCAGCAGGAGGGAAGCTCACGCCGGGGAGCAGTACTTC. Translation gives CASRREAHAGEQYF.

V is TRBV6-5 and J is TRBJ2-7, with 11 positions matching TRBD2. The V and J ends lost 2 bases and 3 bases, in that order; junction bases with no gene match: 0. Germline V gene sequence: CDR1 MNHEY, CDR2 SVGAGI. This CDR3 has 14 residues. The CDR3 nucleotides read TGTGCCAGCAGTTACGGGACTAGCGGCTACGAGCAGTACTTC. It is translated as CASSYGTSGYEQYF.